The entry that follows covers one TCR beta chain sequence. Its antigen is undetermined. This CDR3 region has 10 residues. Trimming shortened V by 9 bases and J by 11 bases, and 12 bases separated the two germline ends. The germline V gene encodes CDR1 KGHDR and CDR2 SFDVKD. This entry comes from a study of Ad26.COV2.S vaccination and SARS-CoV-2 variants. Across the study: Recipients of Ad26.COV2.S got it intramuscularly, once or twice 56 days apart. General observations from the study: Higher spike-specific TCR breadth was found in vaccine recipients than in placebo recipients.

TCRdb's copy holds only in-frame clones and misses some; the assay was immunoSEQ multiplex PCR. The sample carries a few hundred thousand clones, roughly 87% recorded once. As to treatment: around 19 received Ad26.COV2.S at low or high dose, single or two shots; 5 received placebo; per-sample allocation not given. The investigators took samples on day 63 after the first vaccine or placebo injection. The vaccine antigen was prefusion-stabilized Wuhan SARS-CoV-2 spike. The chain is built from TRBV24-1 and TRBJ1-1; D gene uncertain. This TCR came from a person aged 18-65 years who received the Ad26.COV2.S COVID-19 vaccine or a placebo. The sequencing used peripheral blood, collected in a trial of Ad26.COV2.S vaccine versus placebo. The CDR3 DNA reads TGTGCCACCGGACTAACGGGGGCTTTCTTT. Amino acids: CATGLTGAFF.